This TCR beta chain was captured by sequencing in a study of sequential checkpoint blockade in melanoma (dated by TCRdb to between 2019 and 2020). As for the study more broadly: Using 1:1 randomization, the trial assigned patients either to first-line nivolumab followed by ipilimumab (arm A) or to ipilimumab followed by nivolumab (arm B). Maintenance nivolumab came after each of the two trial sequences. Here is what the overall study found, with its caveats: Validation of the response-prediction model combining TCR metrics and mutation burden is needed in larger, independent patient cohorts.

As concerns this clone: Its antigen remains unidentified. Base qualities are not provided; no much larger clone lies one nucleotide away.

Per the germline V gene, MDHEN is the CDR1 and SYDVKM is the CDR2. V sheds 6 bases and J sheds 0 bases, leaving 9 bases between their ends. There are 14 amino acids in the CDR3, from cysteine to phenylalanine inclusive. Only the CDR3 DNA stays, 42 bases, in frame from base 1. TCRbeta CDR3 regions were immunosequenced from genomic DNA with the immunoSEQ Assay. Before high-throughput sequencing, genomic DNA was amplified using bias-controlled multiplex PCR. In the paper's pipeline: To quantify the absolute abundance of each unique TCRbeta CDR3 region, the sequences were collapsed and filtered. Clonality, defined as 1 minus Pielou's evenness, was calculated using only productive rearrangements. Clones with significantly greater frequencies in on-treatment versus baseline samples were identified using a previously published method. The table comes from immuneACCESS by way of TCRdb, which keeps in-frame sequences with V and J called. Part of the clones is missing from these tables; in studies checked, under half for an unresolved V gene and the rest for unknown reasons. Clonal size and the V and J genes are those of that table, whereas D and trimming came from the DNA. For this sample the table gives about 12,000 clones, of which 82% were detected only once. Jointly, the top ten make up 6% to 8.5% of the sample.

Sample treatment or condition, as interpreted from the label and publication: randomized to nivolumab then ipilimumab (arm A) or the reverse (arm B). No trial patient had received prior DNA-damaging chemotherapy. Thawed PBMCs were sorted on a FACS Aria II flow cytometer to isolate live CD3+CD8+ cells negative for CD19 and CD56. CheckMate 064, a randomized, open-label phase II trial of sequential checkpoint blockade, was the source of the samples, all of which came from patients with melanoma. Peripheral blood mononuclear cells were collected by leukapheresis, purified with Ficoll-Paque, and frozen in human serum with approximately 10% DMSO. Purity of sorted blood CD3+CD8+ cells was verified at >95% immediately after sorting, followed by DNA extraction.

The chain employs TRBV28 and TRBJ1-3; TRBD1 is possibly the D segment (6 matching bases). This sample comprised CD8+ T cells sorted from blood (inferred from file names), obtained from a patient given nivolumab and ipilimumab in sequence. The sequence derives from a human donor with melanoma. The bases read TGTGCCAGCAGCGACAGGAACTCTGGAAACACCATATATTTT. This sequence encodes CASSDRNSGNTIYF.